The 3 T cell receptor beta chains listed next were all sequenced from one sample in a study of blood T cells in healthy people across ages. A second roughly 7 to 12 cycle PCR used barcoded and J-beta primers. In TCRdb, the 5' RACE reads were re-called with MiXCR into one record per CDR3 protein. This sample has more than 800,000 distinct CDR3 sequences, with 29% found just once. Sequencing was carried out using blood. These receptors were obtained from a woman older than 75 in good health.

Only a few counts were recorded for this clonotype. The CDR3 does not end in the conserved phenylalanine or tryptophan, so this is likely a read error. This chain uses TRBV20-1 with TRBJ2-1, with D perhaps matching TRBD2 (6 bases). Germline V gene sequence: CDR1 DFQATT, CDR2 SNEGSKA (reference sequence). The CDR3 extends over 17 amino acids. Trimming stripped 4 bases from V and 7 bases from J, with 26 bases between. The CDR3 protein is CSAKSPRLDPLTNEQFL. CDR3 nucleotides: TGCAGTGCTAAGTCCCCGAGACTAGACCCCTTAACGAATGAGCAGTTCTTA.

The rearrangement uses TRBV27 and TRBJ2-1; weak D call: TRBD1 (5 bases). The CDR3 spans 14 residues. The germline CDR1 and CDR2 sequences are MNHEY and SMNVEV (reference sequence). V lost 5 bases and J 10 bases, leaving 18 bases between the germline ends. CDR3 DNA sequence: TGTGCCAGCAGTCGACAGATACAAAGGGCCGAGCAGTTCTTC. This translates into CASSRQIQRAEQFF.

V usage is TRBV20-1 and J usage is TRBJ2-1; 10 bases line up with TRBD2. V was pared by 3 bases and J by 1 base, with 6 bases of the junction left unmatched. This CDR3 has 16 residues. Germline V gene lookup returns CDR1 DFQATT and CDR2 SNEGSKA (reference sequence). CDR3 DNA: TGCAGTGCTAGGGGGGTTAGCGGGAGGTCCTACAATGAGCAGTTCTTC. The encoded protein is CSARGVSGRSYNEQFF.